This TCR beta chain came from a study of T cell responses to AZD1222 COVID-19 vaccine. Points from the study as a whole: All repertoire sampling was performed exclusively after the peak T cell response. Clonal diversity may have been underestimated, and the donors were mostly white British, with more females than males. Once two AZD1222 doses were given, Spike-specific TCR breadth and depth went up.

With respect to this clone: The antigen is undetermined.

The CDR3 length is 14 residues. The V and J ends lost 0 bases and 2 bases respectively, with 9 bases between them. Germline lookup yields CDR1 SGHKS and CDR2 YYEKEE (reference sequence). Clones were sequenced by immunoSEQ multiplex PCR, and TCRdb holds only the in-frame ones, with some missing. Of 140,000 to 150,000 clones listed, around nine tenths are singletons. This TCR came from an adult who received the AZD1222 COVID-19 vaccine. The chain recombines TRBV5-5 with TRBJ2-7; D is uncertain. The sequences come from peripheral blood, collected 28 days after the second AZD1222 dose. This CDR3 is CASSLDRPTYEQYF. In nucleotides, the CDR3 is TGTGCCAGCAGCTTGGATCGCCCTACCTACGAGCAGTACTTC.